Below are 6 T cell receptor beta chains sequenced from a single sample in a study of shared clonotypes between healthy human individuals. Only in-frame clones appear in the TCRdb table, and some are missing; sequencing was by immunoSEQ multiplex PCR. The sample lists about 2.3 million clones, 93% occurring once. The specimen was naive CD4+ T cells from PBMCs. Subset described: CD45RA+ positively selected. The source of these receptors is a man aged 18-30 years in good health. Some clones in this sample may be carry-over from other donors' samples.

The chain carries TRBV6-5 and TRBJ2-2; a possible D gene is TRBD2 (5 bases). The length of the CDR3 is 13 residues. Trimming pared 4 bases from V and 6 bases from J, leaving 9 bases between. Germline V gene lookup returns CDR1 MNHEY and CDR2 SVGAGI. CDR3 protein: CASSLRGPGELFF. In DNA, the CDR3 is TGTGCCAGCAGTTTACGAGGGCCCGGGGAGCTGTTTTTT.

The chain has TRBV25-1 and TRBJ2-2; D is possibly TRBD1 (5 bases). This CDR3 region has 15 residues. V was clipped by 1 base and J by 5 bases, with 11 bases between them. Looked up from germline, CDR1 is MGHDK and CDR2 is SYGVNS. CDR3 region: CASSELGRETGELFF. The CDR3 DNA sequence: TGTGCCAGCAGTGAATTAGGCAGGGAAACCGGGGAGCTGTTTTTT.

The chain joins TRBV29-1 to TRBJ1-3; 9 bases map to TRBD1. Trimming cost V 7 bases and J 12 bases; bases outside gene matches: 7. The CDR3 covers 11 residues. Per germline, CDR1 SQVTM and CDR2 ANQGSEA. The DNA for the CDR3 is TGCAGCGCCGGACAGGGGTATCACATATATTTT. It specifies CSAGQGYHIYF. The whole variable domain, remainder taken from reference TRBV29-1 and TRBJ1-3, is SAVISQKPSRDICQRGTSLTIQCQVDSQVTMMFWYRQQPGQSLTLIATANQGSEATYESGFVIDKFPISRPNLTFSTLTVSNMSPEDSSIYLCSAGQGYHIYFGEGSWLTVV.

Only a few counts were recorded for this clone. V and J are TRBV19 and TRBJ1-2; 7 nucleotides agree with TRBD1. Germline V lookup: CDR1 LNHDA, CDR2 SQIVND (reference sequence). V was clipped by 7 bases and J by 3 bases; unmatched bases: 5. The CDR3 runs 13 residues. CDR3 sequence reads: CASTRQGHYGYTF. CDR3 coding DNA: TGTGCCAGTACCAGACAGGGTCACTATGGCTACACCTTC.

The chain couples TRBV29-1 to TRBJ1-2; 10 positions agree with TRBD1. The CDR3 covers 13 residues. CDR1 SQVTM and CDR2 ANQGSEA come from the germline V gene. V shed 7 bases, J shed 7 bases, and the junction held 9 bases outside the gene matches. Here the CDR3 DNA reads TGCAGCGCCCCCGGGACAGGGGTTTCTGGCTACACCTTC. This sequence encodes CSAPGTGVSGYTF.

The table lists this clone with a count of one. The CDR3 protein is CASTDPGGSGYTF. The CDR3 DNA sequence: TGTGCCAGCACTGATCCCGGGGGCAGTGGCTACACCTTC. The chain has TRBV2 and TRBJ1-2, with a possible D match to TRBD1 (6 bases). V lost 7 bases and J 7 bases, leaving 16 bases between the germline ends. CDR3 size: 13 residues. The germline V gene encodes CDR1 SNHLY and CDR2 FYNNEI.